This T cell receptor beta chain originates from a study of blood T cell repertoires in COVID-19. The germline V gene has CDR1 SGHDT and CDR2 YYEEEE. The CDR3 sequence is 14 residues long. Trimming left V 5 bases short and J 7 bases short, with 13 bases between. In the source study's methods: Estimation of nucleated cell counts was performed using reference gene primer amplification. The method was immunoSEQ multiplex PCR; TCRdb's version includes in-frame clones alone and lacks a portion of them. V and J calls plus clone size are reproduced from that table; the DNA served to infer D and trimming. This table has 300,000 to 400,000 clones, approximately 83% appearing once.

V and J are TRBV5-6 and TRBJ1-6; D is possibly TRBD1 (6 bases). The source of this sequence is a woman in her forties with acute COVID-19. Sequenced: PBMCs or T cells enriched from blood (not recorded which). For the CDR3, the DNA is TGTGCCAGCAGAGGACAGATCCGGAATTCACCCCTCCACTTT. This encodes CASRGQIRNSPLHF.